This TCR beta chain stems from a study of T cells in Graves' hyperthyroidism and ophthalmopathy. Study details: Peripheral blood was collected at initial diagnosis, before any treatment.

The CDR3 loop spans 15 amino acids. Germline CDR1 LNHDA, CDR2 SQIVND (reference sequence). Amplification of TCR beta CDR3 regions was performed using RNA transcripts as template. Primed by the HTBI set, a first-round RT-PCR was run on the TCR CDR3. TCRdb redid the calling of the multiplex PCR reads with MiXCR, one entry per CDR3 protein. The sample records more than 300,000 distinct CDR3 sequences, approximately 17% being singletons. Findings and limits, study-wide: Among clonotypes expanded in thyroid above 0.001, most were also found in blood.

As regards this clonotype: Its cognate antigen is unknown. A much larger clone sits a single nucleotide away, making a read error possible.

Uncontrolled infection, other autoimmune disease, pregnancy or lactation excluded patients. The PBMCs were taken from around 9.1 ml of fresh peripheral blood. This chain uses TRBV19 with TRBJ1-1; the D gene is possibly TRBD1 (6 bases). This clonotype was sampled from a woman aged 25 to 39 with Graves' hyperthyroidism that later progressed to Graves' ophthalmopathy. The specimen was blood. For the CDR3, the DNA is TGTACCAGTAGTTGGGGGCCAGCCGGAGACACTGAAGCTTTCTTT. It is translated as CTSSWGPAGDTEAFF.